Given below is one TCR beta chain in context. Its matching antigen is unknown. RNA was isolated and reverse transcribed to cDNA, the sequencing template. Clones were sequenced by immunoSEQ multiplex PCR, and TCRdb holds only the in-frame ones, with some missing. The sample includes around 250,000 clones, under 80% of them seen just once. The sample belongs to a study of CD8+ T cells in alopecia areata. On the study more broadly: The study gave tofacitinib for 6 to 18 months, then 6 months off drug.

Peripheral blood, together with lesional scalp punch biopsies, was collected from alopecia areata patients. Separation by sorting yielded CD4+ and CD8+ T cells from PBMCs. CDR3 length equals 15 residues. Trimming removed 4 bases from V and 3 bases from J, with 15 bases in between. The germline V gene encodes CDR1 SGDLS and CDR2 YYNGEE. Whole-study findings and limits: Sequences from scalp samples also cover resident alphabeta T cells of normal skin.

The sequencing used CD4+ T cells sorted from blood, collected at week 0. The chain employs TRBV9 and TRBJ2-3; D tentatively fits TRBD1 or TRBD2 (6 bases each). This clonotype was sampled from a human donor with alopecia areata. The CDR3 DNA sequence: TGTGCCAGCAGCCTCCCGACAGGACTAACAGATACGCAGTATTTT. Its translation is CASSLPTGLTDTQYF.